Presented here are 31 T cell receptor beta chains from one specimen sequenced in a study of T cells in Graves' hyperthyroidism and ophthalmopathy. The source material, RNA transcripts, was used to amplify TCR beta CDR3 regions. TCR CDR3 underwent first-round RT-PCR with the HTBI primer set. TCRdb re-called the multiplex PCR reads through MiXCR, storing one row per CDR3 protein. The repertoire holds about 200,000 distinct CDR3 sequences, with around 20% as singletons. The sample taken for sequencing was blood. Source of these receptors: a man aged 35 to 55 with Graves' hyperthyroidism.

This clonotype was counted ten times or more. CDR3 sequence (DNA): TGTGCCATCAGTGAGCCTAGGGGTTCCCGAAGAGAGACCCAGTACTTC. Residues: CAISEPRGSRRETQYF. The chain joins TRBV10-3 to TRBJ2-5, with D maybe TRBD1 (5 bases). The CDR3 extends over 16 amino acids. V lost 2 bases and J lost 4, with 17 bases in between. Germline CDR1 ENHRY, CDR2 SYGVKD.

This clonotype occurred many times. V and J are TRBV6-1 and TRBJ2-7; tentatively, D is TRBD2 (6 bases). Germline-derived CDR1 and CDR2 are MNHNS and SASEGT. The length of the CDR3 is 15 residues. V was trimmed by 5 bases and J by 5 bases, leaving 19 bases between them. The CDR3 DNA reads as TGTGCCAGCAGTACCGCATCGGGACTTCTCAACGAGCAGTACTTC. This encodes CASSTASGLLNEQYF.

Many counts were recorded for this clonotype. This chain connects TRBV3-1 to TRBJ2-7, with D perhaps matching TRBD1 (6 bases). Germline lookup yields CDR1 LGHDT and CDR2 YNNKEL (reference sequence). The CDR3 length is 12 residues. The ends were cut back, 5 bases at V and 6 bases at J, with 11 bases in the middle. The CDR3 spells CASSLGHGEQYF. CDR3 DNA sequence: TGTGCCAGCAGCTTGGGACATGGCGAGCAGTACTTC.

The sample holds many counts of this clonotype. The chain links TRBV20-1 to TRBJ2-5, with TRBD2 matching over 8 bases. Per the germline V gene, CDR1 is DFQATT and CDR2 is SNEGSKA (reference sequence). With 5 bases clipped from V and 1 base from J, the junction kept 18 bases outside the gene matches. The CDR3 has 18 residues. The CDR3 sequence is CSASSQMAGGVGQETQYF. CDR3 DNA: TGCAGTGCTTCCTCTCAAATGGCGGGGGGTGTGGGCCAAGAGACCCAGTACTTC.

On this clonotype: This may stem from a read error, because a much larger clone lies one nucleotide away. This chain connects TRBV10-3 to TRBJ2-5; possible D gene TRBD2, 6 bases. Germline CDR1 reads ENHRY; CDR2 reads SYGVKD. The length of the CDR3 is 16 residues. CDR3 nucleotide sequence: TGTGCCATCAAGGGGCAAAGCCGGGGAGGCCAAGAGGCCCAGTACTTC. Residues: CAIKGQSRGGQEAQYF.

Concerning this clonotype: This sequence may be a read error, since a much larger clone differs from it by one base. The rearrangement joins TRBV24-1 to TRBJ2-5; D is undetermined. The CDR3 has 13 amino acids. CDR1 and CDR2 from the germline V gene are KGHDR and SFDVKD. CDR3 sequence reads: CATSGGIQEAQYF. Written as DNA, the CDR3 is TGTGCCACCAGTGGGGGAATACAAGAGGCCCAGTACTTC.

The V gene is TRBV30, the J gene TRBJ1-3; no reliable D call. CDR1 and CDR2 from the germline V gene are GTSNPN and SVGIG (reference sequence). This CDR3 comprises 15 residues. Trimming shortened V by 3 bases and J by 2 bases, and 14 bases separated the two germline ends. The DNA for the CDR3 is TGTGCCTGGAGGTCTAGCGGGAACCCTGGAAACACCATATATTTT. This gives the protein CAWRSSGNPGNTIYF.

V is TRBV15 and J is TRBJ2-3; D is perhaps TRBD2 (6 bases). This CDR3 spans 13 amino acids. The germline V and J ends were trimmed by 5 bases and 6 bases, with 12 bases remaining between them. From germline, CDR1 is LNHNV and CDR2 YYDKDF (reference sequence). The CDR3 loop reads CATSLTSLDTQYF. In nucleotides, the CDR3 is TGTGCCACCAGCCTGACTAGTCTTGATACGCAGTATTTT.

The J gene is TRBJ2-1, the V gene TRBV4-2; perhaps TRBD2 as D (6 bases). V shed 0 bases and J shed 3 bases, with 9 bases lying between them. The CDR3 sequence is 15 residues long. Germline CDR1 reads LGHNA; CDR2 reads YNFKEQ. CDR3 bases: TGTGCCAGCAGCCAAGAGGGCGGGAACTACAATGAGCAGTTCTTC. Protein: CASSQEGGNYNEQFF.

There are many counts of this clonotype. The chain couples TRBV7-3 to TRBJ2-1; D perhaps matches TRBD1 (6 bases). V lost 2 bases, J lost 12 bases, and 23 bases lay in between. The germline V gene has CDR1 SGHTA and CDR2 FQGTGA. This CDR3 is built from 16 residues. The CDR3 spells CASSLDPGVGEVAQFF. The DNA of the CDR3 is TGTGCCAGCAGCTTAGACCCAGGGGTAGGGGAAGTCGCGCAGTTCTTC.

The chain is built from TRBV5-5 and TRBJ2-7; no clear D gene. Germline V lookup: CDR1 SGHKS, CDR2 YYEKEE (reference sequence). The CDR3 loop spans 13 amino acids. V lost 4 bases and J lost 6, with 14 bases in between. CDR3 nucleotide sequence: TGTGCCAGCAGCCCCTGGGCTTATTCCGAGCAGTACTTC. Translated, it gives CASSPWAYSEQYF.

This clonotype occurred many times. The V and J genes are TRBV2 and TRBJ1-4; the D gene is possibly TRBD1 (5 bases). Trimming cost V 6 bases and J 12 bases, with 11 bases left between them. This CDR3 is 11 amino acids long. CDR1 and CDR2 from the germline V gene are SNHLY and FYNNEI. The CDR3 is CASRGLPELFF. CDR3 DNA: TGTGCCAGCAGGGGACTTCCGGAACTGTTTTTT.

This clonotype was observed at least ten times. The rearrangement uses TRBV24-1 and TRBJ2-1; TRBD1 or TRBD2 may be the D gene (5 bases each). The CDR3 is 13 residues long. The germline CDR1 and CDR2 sequences are KGHDR and SFDVKD. The V and J ends lost 8 bases and 5 bases respectively, with 12 bases between them. As DNA, the CDR3 is TGTGCCACCACCGGGACGGTCAACAATGAGCAGTTCTTC. Its translation is CATTGTVNNEQFF.

This clonotype was recorded many times. The chain links TRBV13 to TRBJ2-1; D perhaps matches TRBD2 (7 bases). The germline gives CDR1 PRHDT, CDR2 FYEKMQ (reference sequence). The CDR3 covers 14 residues. V was trimmed by 8 bases and J by 6 bases, leaving 17 bases between them. CDR3 region: CASLIGGAVNEQFF. In DNA form, the CDR3 reads TGTGCCAGCCTAATAGGGGGGGCCGTCAATGAGCAGTTCTTC.

This clonotype turned up a few times. The V and J genes are TRBV24-1 and TRBJ2-1; D gene unclear. CDR1 KGHDR and CDR2 SFDVKD come from the germline V gene. With 7 bases removed from V and 7 bases from J, the gap between germline ends came to 7 bases. The CDR3 is 11 residues long. The CDR3 bases are TGTGCCACCAGCAGAGTAAATGAGCAGTTCTTC. Protein: CATSRVNEQFF.

The rearrangement joins TRBV11-3 to TRBJ1-1; unclear D gene. Looked up from germline, CDR1 is SGHNT and CDR2 is YENEEA. The length of the CDR3 is 14 residues. Trimming left V 1 base short and J 7 bases short, with 13 bases between. CDR3: CASSLVRHSGEAFF. The CDR3 DNA follows: TGTGCCAGCAGCTTAGTACGGCATTCGGGTGAAGCTTTCTTT.

The chain is built from TRBV5-6 and TRBJ2-3, with D perhaps matching TRBD1 or TRBD2 (5 bases each). V lost 4 bases, J lost 3 bases, and 18 bases lay in between. CDR3 length equals 16 residues. CDR1 and CDR2 (germline): SGHDT, YYEEEE. CDR3 in amino acids: CASSPLGAWGTDTQYF. CDR3 DNA sequence: TGTGCCAGCAGCCCACTCGGCGCCTGGGGGACAGATACGCAGTATTTT.

This clonotype was observed at least ten times. The chain carries TRBV12-3 or TRBV12-4 and TRBJ1-5; D uncertain. The CDR3 runs 14 residues. V lost 3 bases and J lost 2, with 8 bases in between. The CDR3 nucleotides are TGTGCCAGCAGTTTTCGGCAGCGCAATCAGCCCCAGCATTTT. It codes for CASSFRQRNQPQHF.

This clonotype was detected ten times or more. This chain links TRBV6-1 with TRBJ1-2; no clear D. Germline CDR1 is MNHNS and CDR2 is SASEGT. Trimming pared 5 bases from V and 8 bases from J, leaving 9 bases between. This CDR3 is 11 amino acids long. CDR3 nucleotides: TGTGCCAGCAGTCCCGCAGACGGCTACACCTTC. It codes for CASSPADGYTF.

The CDR3 region has the DNA TGTGCCAGCAGGGACAGGGGGCAGAACACCGGGGAGCTGTTTTTT. This sequence encodes CASRDRGQNTGELFF. V and J are TRBV12-3 or TRBV12-4 and TRBJ2-2; 11 bases map to TRBD1. The CDR3 extends over 15 amino acids. V lost 6 bases, J lost 1 base, and 1 base stayed unmatched.

About this clonotype: A much larger clone differs by one base, so this may be a read error. This sequence joins TRBV7-2 and TRBJ1-2, with 7 bases fitting TRBD1. Germline CDR1 SGHTA, CDR2 FQGNSA. Losses at the gene ends were 2 bases for V and 4 bases for J; bases not matched to a gene: 7. The CDR3 extends over 15 amino acids. Here the CDR3 reads CASSLRTGESYGYTF. DNA for the CDR3: TGTGCCAGCAGCTTAAGGACAGGCGAATCCTATGGCTACACCTTC.

The chain links TRBV9 to TRBJ2-2; D gene unclear. Germline CDR1 and CDR2: SGDLS and YYNGEE. V was clipped by 4 bases and J by 3 bases, with 13 bases between them. The CDR3 consists of 15 residues. The CDR3 loop is CASSFRNSDTGELFF. CDR3 sequence (DNA): TGTGCCAGCAGCTTCAGGAATTCGGACACCGGGGAGCTGTTTTTT. Full variable domain (outside the CDR3, taken from reference TRBV9 and TRBJ2-2): DSGVTQTPKHLITATGQRVTLRCSPRSGDLSVYWYQQSLDQGLQFLIQYYNGEERAKGNILERFSAQQFPDLHSELNLSSLELGDSALYFCASSFRNSDTGELFFGEGSRLTVL.

This clonotype was seen a handful of times. The chain carries TRBV7-2 and TRBJ1-2; 8 bases are shared with TRBD1. The germline CDR1 and CDR2 sequences are SGHTA and FQGNSA. This CDR3 region has 16 residues. Trimming at V came to 5 bases and at J to 5 bases, leaving 13 bases not matched to a gene. The CDR3 nucleotides are TGTGCCAGCAGCCCTCGATCCAGGACAGGGAGATATGGCTACACCTTC. This gives the protein CASSPRSRTGRYGYTF.

This clonotype was seen repeatedly, ten times or more. The chain has TRBV10-3 and TRBJ2-7; D is uncertain. The CDR3 covers 13 residues. Trimming took off 3 bases at V and 2 bases at J, with 8 bases between the two ends. Germline V gene data show CDR1 as ENHRY and CDR2 as SYGVKD. In DNA, the CDR3 is TGTGCCATCAGTGACCGCGGAGCCTACGAGCAGTACTTC. Its translation is CAISDRGAYEQYF.

This clonotype was observed at least ten times. The chain carries TRBV4-3 and TRBJ2-3; TRBD1 matches 7 bases. The CDR3 totals 17 residues. The germline gives CDR1 LGHNA, CDR2 YSLEER. The trim removed 1 base at V and 1 base at J, leaving 8 bases unmatched. CDR3 sequence reads: CASSQASTGAGTDTQYF. CDR3 bases: TGCGCCAGCAGCCAAGCATCCACAGGGGCTGGCACAGATACGCAGTATTTT.

This clonotype has at least ten counts. The chain links TRBV11-3 to TRBJ2-5, with D possibly being TRBD1 (6 bases). This CDR3 is 14 amino acids long. V was shortened by 5 bases and J by 7 bases, with 17 bases between the two germline ends. Germline loops: CDR1 SGHNT, CDR2 YENEEA. The CDR3 region has the DNA TGTGCCAGCAGCGACGGACAGAGCCGGGGGACCCAGTACTTC. Translated, it gives CASSDGQSRGTQYF.

CDR3 region: CASSPRQNNEQFF. The CDR3 nucleotides read TGCGCCAGCAGCCCGAGGCAAAACAATGAGCAGTTCTTC. The chain joins TRBV4-1 to TRBJ2-1, with D uncertain. The length of the CDR3 is 13 residues. Germline V CDR1 and CDR2: MGHRA, YSYEKL. V gave up 4 bases and J gave up 5 bases, with 9 bases separating them.

V and J are TRBV7-2 and TRBJ2-1; TRBD2 agrees at 10 bases. Germline CDR1 SGHTA, CDR2 FQGNSA. This CDR3 is 17 amino acids long. The V gene end was trimmed by 6 bases and the J gene end by 3 bases; junction bases not matched to a gene: 11. CDR3 in DNA: TGTGCCAGCAGTTTTCCGGAACTAGCGGGGCACTACAATGAGCAGTTCTTC. This encodes CASSFPELAGHYNEQFF.

This clonotype occurred a few times. As DNA, the CDR3 is TGTGCCAGCAGTTTATTCAGGGGTGGGCAGCCCCAGCATTTT. It yields the protein CASSLFRGGQPQHF. The chain has TRBV27 and TRBJ1-5, with TRBD1 as a possible D gene (6 bases). This CDR3 has 14 amino acids. From germline, CDR1 is MNHEY and CDR2 SMNVEV (reference sequence). Trimming took off 1 base at V and 7 bases at J, with 11 bases between the two ends.

By its share, this clonotype is medium-sized. The chain links TRBV28 to TRBJ2-3, with 12 bases lining up with TRBD2. Germline CDR1 and CDR2: MDHEN and SYDVKM. The CDR3 consists of 16 residues. CDR3 nucleotides: TGTGCAACAAGGGGGGCTAGCGGGGGGGGTCCAGATACGCAGTATTTT. It is translated as CATRGASGGGPDTQYF. Full variable domain (remainder filled in from reference TRBV28 and TRBJ2-3): DVKVTQSSRYLVKRTGEKVFLECVQDMDHENMFWYRQDPGLGLRLIYFSYDVKMKEKGDIPEGYSVSREKKERFSLILESASTNQTSMYLCATRGASGGGPDTQYFGPGTRLTVL.

Comments on this clonotype: A much larger clone differs from this one at a single base, so this may be a read error. V and J are TRBV5-1 and TRBJ2-1, with D possibly being TRBD1 or TRBD2 (5 bases each). The CDR3 is made up of 13 amino acids. Germline V CDR1 and CDR2: SGHRS, YFSETQ. The V end was cut by 0 bases, the J end by 9 bases, with 10 bases between. CDR3 in amino acids: CASSLASGGEQFF. CDR3 nucleotide sequence: TGCGCCAGCAGCTTGGCGTCTGGGGGTGAGCAGTTCTTC.